Listed below are T cell receptor beta chains from one sample, sequenced in a study of blood T cell repertoires in COVID-19. Assay: immunoSEQ multiplex PCR; the TCRdb copy retains only in-frame clones and omits some. Of 200,000 or so clones in the sample, about 80% are singletons; the top ten hold about 6.9%. Material: peripheral blood. The source is a human donor with acute or convalescent COVID-19. The donor label of this sample is uncertain. Both conserved end residues are part of each CDR3. A D gene is named only where the DNA matches it firmly. Clone size is given for some rows only: seen once, a few or many times, or a class if the clone is expanded.

>TRBJ1-6|-|TRBV6-6|once
TGTGCCAGCAGCCCCGGACTACTCAATTCACCCCTCCACTTT
CASSPGLLNSPLHF
>TRBJ1-1|-|TRBV10-3|once
TGTGCCATCAGTGAGTCGGACAGCCTTTTCACTGAAGCTTTCTTT
CAISESDSLFTEAFF
>TRBJ1-1|-|TRBV10-3|-
TGTGCCATCACCCCGACTGAGAACACTGAAGCTTTCTTT
CAITPTENTEAFF
>TRBJ2-3|-|TRBV25-1|-
TGTGCCACCCAACCAGCGGGTTTCACAGATACGCAGTATTTT
CATQPAGFTDTQYF
>TRBJ1-3|-|TRBV19|-
TGTGCCAGTAGTATCCACATTTACTCTGGAAACACCATATATTTT
CASSIHIYSGNTIYF
>TRBJ1-1|-|TRBV9|-
TGTGCCAGCAGCGTAGGGCCCACCCCCGACAGTGAAGCTTTCTTT
CASSVGPTPDSEAFF
>TRBJ1-2|TRBD1|TRBV13|few
TGTGCCAGCAGCTTATGGGACAGGGATGGCTACACCTTC
CASSLWDRDGYTF
>TRBJ2-3|-|TRBV6-5|-
TGTGCCAGCAGGGCTAGTACATCAGATACGCAGTATTTT
CASRASTSDTQYF
>TRBJ2-3|-|TRBV6-4|-
TGTGCCAGCAGTGGTCCAGGAGATACGCAGTATTTT
CASSGPGDTQYF
>TRBJ1-5|-|TRBV19|-
TGTGCCAGTAACAGGGCCGGCAATCAGCCCCAGCATTTT
CASNRAGNQPQHF
>TRBJ2-1|TRBD2|TRBV3-1/TRBV3-2|-
TGTGCCAGCAGTCCCCATTCTAGCGGGTGGCAGTTCTTC
CASSPHSSGWQFF
>TRBJ1-2|TRBD1|TRBV6-1|-
TGTGCCAGCAGTGAAGCGGGGACAGGGGGCTATGGCTACACCTTC
CASSEAGTGGYGYTF
>TRBJ2-3|TRBD2|TRBV9|-
TGTGCCAGCAGCGGGCGGACTAGCGGGAGGACAGATACGCAGTATTTT
CASSGRTSGRTDTQYF
>TRBJ2-1|TRBD2|TRBV3-1/TRBV3-2|few
TGTGCCAGCAGCCAAAAACCTAGCGGGAGGTCTTTACTCTCACACAATGAGCAGTTCTTC
CASSQKPSGRSLLSHNEQFF
>TRBJ2-2|-|TRBV7-3|once
TGTGCCAGCAGCTTAAGGGGGCAGGGGGAGCTGTTTTTT
CASSLRGQGELFF
>TRBJ2-2|TRBD1|TRBV27|-
TGTGCCAGCAGTTTAGGGACAGGGATCACCGGGGAGCTGTTTTTT
CASSLGTGITGELFF
>TRBJ1-6|-|TRBV2|-
TGTGCCAGCAGAGCCGGTCAGGCCAATTCACCCCTCCACTTT
CASRAGQANSPLHF
>TRBJ2-1|TRBD2|TRBV7-9|-
TGTGCCAGCAGCTCCAGTGGCGGGGGAAGCTCCTACAATGAGCAGTTCTTC
CASSSSGGGSSYNEQFF
>TRBJ2-4|-|TRBV19|-
TGTGCCAGTAGTATAGATCAGGGAGGAGACAGAGCCAAAAACATTCAGTACTTC
CASSIDQGGDRAKNIQYF
>TRBJ2-1|TRBD2|TRBV30|-
TGTGCCTGGAGAACCGGGACTAGCGGGAGGGGTGAGCAGTTCTTC
CAWRTGTSGRGEQFF
>TRBJ2-7|-|TRBV3-1/TRBV3-2|-
TGTGCCAGCAGCCTAAGAGGGCCGGGTGAGCAGTACTTC
CASSLRGPGEQYF
>TRBJ1-1|-|TRBV10-2|-
TGCGCCAGCAGCGTCGGGGAAGGGAACACTGAAGCTTTCTTT
CASSVGEGNTEAFF
>TRBJ1-1|-|TRBV5-1|-
TGCGCCAGCAGCTTGGGGGCACCAAGGAACACTGAAGCTTTCTTT
CASSLGAPRNTEAFF
>TRBJ2-5|-|TRBV6-5|few
TGTGCCAGCAGAGATCAGGGCCAAGAGACCCAGTACTTC
CASRDQGQETQYF
>TRBJ2-2|-|TRBV29-1|-
TGCAGCGTTGTTGGGCGTGACACCGGGGAGCTGTTTTTT
CSVVGRDTGELFF
>TRBJ2-7|-|TRBV5-1|many
TGCGCCAGCAGCTTGCCGGGGGTCTACGAGCAGTACTTC
CASSLPGVYEQYF
>TRBJ2-5|TRBD2|TRBV6-4|once
TGTGCCAGCAACCGACTAGCGGGAGAGACCCAGTACTTC
CASNRLAGETQYF
>TRBJ2-5|-|TRBV21-1|once
TGTGCCAGCAGCCCCCGGGAAATTAGGGAGACCCAGTACTTC
CASSPREIRETQYF
>TRBJ2-3|TRBD2|TRBV7-3|-
TGTGCCAGCAGCCGAGGGACTAGCGTGACAGATACGCAGTATTTT
CASSRGTSVTDTQYF
>TRBJ1-1|-|TRBV29-1|-
TGCAGCGAACTTCGGACATCGAACACTGAAGCTTTCTTT
CSELRTSNTEAFF
>TRBJ1-4|TRBD1|TRBV29-1|-
TGCAGCGCTCGACCGGGACAGGGGATTGGAAAACTGTTTTTT
CSARPGQGIGKLFF
>TRBJ2-1|-|TRBV28|once
TGTGCCAGCAGTCCCGGAGGCACTATTGAGCAGTTCTTC
CASSPGGTIEQFF
>TRBJ1-2|TRBD1|TRBV30|-
TGTGCCTGGAGTGTAGACAGGGCTAACTATGGCTACACCTTC
CAWSVDRANYGYTF
>TRBJ2-3|-|TRBV29-1|-
TGCAGCGTTGATCCCAGGGCACCCGGCACAGATACGCAGTATTTT
CSVDPRAPGTDTQYF
>TRBJ2-7|-|TRBV28|-
TGTGCCAGCAAAGCAGCGGGCTTTATCTACGAGCAGTACTTC
CASKAAGFIYEQYF
>TRBJ1-3|TRBD1|TRBV7-7|-
TGTGCCAGCAGCCCGGACAGGACTTGGTCAAACACCATATATTTT
CASSPDRTWSNTIYF
>TRBJ1-2|-|TRBV6-5|-
TGTGCCAGCAGTCTCGACCGGGGGAATGACTATGGCTACACCTTC
CASSLDRGNDYGYTF
>TRBJ2-7|-|TRBV29-1|few
TGCAGCGTTCAGGGTCGCGAGCAGTACTTC
CSVQGREQYF
>TRBJ1-2|TRBD1|TRBV29-1|-
TGCAGCGTTGCAGGGGGAGATGGCTACACCTTC
CSVAGGDGYTF
>TRBJ2-5|TRBD2|TRBV24-1|-
TGTGCCACCAGTGATGCGGGAGCCCGGGAGACCCAGTACTTC
CATSDAGARETQYF
>TRBJ1-1|-|TRBV6-5|-
TGTGCCAGCAGAGGCACGGGGTACACTGAAGCTTTCTTT
CASRGTGYTEAFF
>TRBJ1-2|-|TRBV2|-
TGTGCCAGCAGCCAAAGCGACTATGGCTACACCTTC
CASSQSDYGYTF
>TRBJ2-7|TRBD2|TRBV29-1|-
TGCAGCGTCCTACCGCGGACTAGCTCCTACGAGCAGTACTTC
CSVLPRTSSYEQYF
>TRBJ2-3|TRBD1|TRBV4-2|-
TGTGCCAGCAGCCAATTCGCGGGGGACAGGGTATTTACAGATACGCAGTATTTT
CASSQFAGDRVFTDTQYF
>TRBJ2-7|TRBD1|TRBV28|once
TGTGCCAGCAGTCCGAGCGACAGGGGATTCGAGCAGTACTTC
CASSPSDRGFEQYF
>TRBJ1-5|TRBD1|TRBV28|-
TGTGCCAGCGGTCAACCCGGGACAGGGGTGGGGCAGCCCCAGCATTTT
CASGQPGTGVGQPQHF
>TRBJ1-1|-|TRBV6-1|-
TGTGCCAGCAGTGAAGGTAGACAGTCTCGAGCTTTCTTT
CASSEGRQSRAFF
>TRBJ2-1|TRBD2|TRBV4-1|-
TGCGCCAGCAGCCACAGGACCTCTAGCGGCTCCTACAATGAGCAGTTCTTC
CASSHRTSSGSYNEQFF
>TRBJ1-1|TRBD1|TRBV6-5|-
TGTGCCAGCAGTTACTCGACAGGGTTCAGCACTGAAGCTTTCTTT
CASSYSTGFSTEAFF